These T cell receptor beta chains were read from a single sample in a study of Ad26.COV2.S vaccination and SARS-CoV-2 variants. The repertoire was sequenced with immunoSEQ multiplex PCR; TCRdb's copy has only in-frame clones and lacks some. The top ten clones hold around 2.5% of a sample with 500,000 or so clones, about 88% of them seen once. The source material was peripheral blood, sampled in a trial of Ad26.COV2.S vaccine versus placebo. The receptor set was obtained from a person between 18 and 65 years old who received the Ad26.COV2.S COVID-19 vaccine or a placebo. Each CDR3 is given without its conserved first and last residue.

v_call cdr3_aa
TRBV5-6 ASSPIYRDGGGQF
TRBV2 ASSEGTGSPYEQY
TRBV7-9 ASSNKGGSTEAF
TRBV6-6 ASRRTSGGLGDTQY
TRBV4-2 ASSPSGHSFNSPLH
TRBV19 ASYRQGSNTEAF
TRBV7-9 ASSLRAEQY
TRBV11-2 ASSSSALLTGILPYGYT
TRBV25-1 ASSEYMETQY
TRBV4-3 ASSPSGTSTDTQY
TRBV19 ASSIGGHYTDTQY
TRBV29-1 SVEAGALGMAARKDYGYT
TRBV5-1 ASSQNPGLAGTDTQY
TRBV29-1 SVAGMYNGNEQF
TRBV21-1 ASSIIYLWGVGSPLH
TRBV12-5 ASGNRLSQY
TRBV11-1 ASGGGASSYEQY
TRBV5-1 ASRAGTGGSGANVLT
TRBV28 ASRAPGLAELTGELF
TRBV5-4 ASSPGQGNTGELF
TRBV27 ASKPGLGLTDTQY
TRBV5-8 ASSLDRRSPLH
TRBV2 ASSGMTPEAF
TRBV10-3 AISEQGKLNTEAF
TRBV29-1 SVVGPPENSYNEQF
TRBV30 AWSVPGQNYGYT
TRBV6-4 ASSLAGGTDTQY
TRBV4-1 ASSPDPRQGEKLF
TRBV6-5 ASSYWGPSYEQY
TRBV18 ASRDSMNTEAF
TRBV9 ASSAKDTQY
TRBV15 ATSRAGMVDYEQY
TRBV19 ASSGQGSYSPLH
TRBV29-1 SVEGKGSGQRIEYSNQPQH
TRBV18 ASSPPSDRARST
TRBV18 ASSDKTAMNTDTQY
TRBV16 ASSQFRGYQSTIY
TRBV28 ASSPPVTDTQY
TRBV13 ASSLSVNTEAF
TRBV6-5 ASSSRPSNTEAF
TRBV13 ASSPGPQETQY
TRBV11-3 ASTKTPGGYTEAF
TRBV7-9 ASAPTGGEKLF
TRBV24-1 ATRTSSGSTDTQY
TRBV5-1 ASSLWGWREEDTGELF
TRBV28 ASLQALSYNSPLH